This entry describes one T cell receptor beta chain. The data derive from a study of cytomegalovirus exposure and HLA in healthy donors. PCR was performed using 60 Vbeta and 13 Jbeta primers. Produced via immunoSEQ multiplex PCR; TCRdb's table is partial and in-frame only. Here the sample spans 150,000 or so clones, less than 85% being singletons. Deletions cut 0 bases from V and 2 bases from J, with 17 bases between. Germline V lookup: CDR1 WNHNN, CDR2 SYGVQD (reference sequence). There are 17 residues in the CDR3. This sequence was found in a male donor in good health and CMV-seronegative. The sequencing sample was made of PBMCs. The chain recombines TRBV10-1 with TRBJ2-7; possible D gene TRBD2, 5 bases. CDR3 nucleotides: TGCGCCAGCAGTGAGTCGCCGGGGTCCCTTGACCCCTACGAGCAGTACTTC. Translating gives CASSESPGSLDPYEQYF.